A single sample gave rise to the 8 T cell receptor beta chains below, sequenced in a study of shared clonotypes between healthy human individuals. Method: immunoSEQ multiplex PCR; TCRdb's copy keeps in-frame clones and lacks some. The sample has roughly 2.5 million clones, roughly 92% seen once; the top ten hold roughly 0.14%. Sequencing was performed on naive CD4+ T cells sorted from blood. Subset meaning: CD45RA+ positively selected. The receptors stem from a man between 18 and 35 years old in good health.

A remark on this clone: A read error may produce the germline difference seen at one junction end. The J gene is TRBJ2-7, the V gene TRBV7-3; D ambiguous. Germline-derived CDR1 and CDR2 are SGHTA and FQGTGA. CDR3 size: 13 residues. The CDR3 DNA sequence: TGTGCCAGCACCTTACTCCGGGCCTACGAGCAGTACTTC. Translation: CASTLLRAYEQYF.

V and J are TRBV6-5 and TRBJ1-4; 9 bases map to TRBD1. CDR1 is MNHEY and CDR2 is SVGAGI in the germline V gene. The V gene end was trimmed by 6 bases and the J gene end by 5 bases; junction bases not matched to a gene: 4. The CDR3 loop spans 14 amino acids. CDR3 DNA sequence: TGTGCCAGCAGGGAAGGGACAGGGAATGAAAAACTGTTTTTT. Protein sequence: CASREGTGNEKLFF.

The genes are TRBV30 and TRBJ1-2; TRBD1 matches 12 bases. V shed 3 bases and J 7 bases; nucleotides not matched to a gene: 9. Germline-derived CDR1 and CDR2 are GTSNPN and SVGIG (reference sequence). This CDR3 has 15 residues. The chain's CDR3 is CAWRLAGTGGRGYTF. DNA of the CDR3: TGTGCCTGGAGGTTAGCCGGGACAGGGGGCCGTGGCTACACCTTC.

The chain couples TRBV5-1 to TRBJ2-7, with a possible D match to TRBD1 (5 bases). This CDR3 has 14 amino acids. Looked up from germline, CDR1 is SGHRS and CDR2 is YFSETQ. V was pared by 4 bases and J by 7 bases, with 18 bases between. The CDR3 DNA reads TGCGCCAGCAGCCCGAGGACATACTCGGAGGAGCAGTACTTC. Translation gives CASSPRTYSEEQYF.

The rearrangement links TRBV15 to TRBJ1-5; 7 nucleotides match TRBD1. This CDR3 is built from 15 residues. The germline gives CDR1 LNHNV, CDR2 YYDKDF (reference sequence). V gave up 2 bases and J gave up 3 bases; unmatched junction bases: 4. The CDR3 protein is CATSRKGQNNQPQHF. Here the CDR3 DNA reads TGTGCCACCAGCAGAAAGGGACAGAACAATCAGCCCCAGCATTTT.

The chain uses TRBV19 and TRBJ2-2; no definite D call. V lost 3 bases, J lost 6 bases, and 17 bases lay in between. Germline CDR1 reads LNHDA; CDR2 reads SQIVND (reference sequence). The CDR3 covers 16 residues. In DNA, the CDR3 is TGTGCCAGTAGTATCGACCTAGGAACGGCGGCCGGGGAGCTGTTTTTT. As protein: CASSIDLGTAAGELFF. The full variable domain, in which reference TRBV19 and TRBJ2-2 provide the parts outside the CDR3, is DGGITQSPKYLFRKEGQNVTLSCEQNLNHDAMYWYRQDPGQGLRLIYYSQIVNDFQKGDIAEGYSVSREKKESFPLTVTSAQKNPTAFYLCASSIDLGTAAGELFFGEGSRLTVL.

This sequence joins TRBV5-1 and TRBJ2-1; D may be TRBD1 (6 bases). The CDR3 length is 13 residues. V shed 3 bases and J shed 6 bases, with 10 bases lying between them. Germline CDR1 SGHRS, CDR2 YFSETQ. For the CDR3, the DNA is TGCGCCAGCAGCTCGCCACAGGGCAATGAGCAGTTCTTC. It encodes CASSSPQGNEQFF.

V and J are TRBV11-2 and TRBJ2-5, with TRBD1 as a possible D gene (6 bases). CDR1 and CDR2 from the germline V gene are SGHAT and FQNNGV. V shed 7 bases and J shed 4 bases, with 13 bases lying between them. This CDR3 region has 13 residues. The CDR3 nucleotides read TGTGCCAGCACACCAGGGGTAATAGAGACCCAGTACTTC. Protein sequence: CASTPGVIETQYF.